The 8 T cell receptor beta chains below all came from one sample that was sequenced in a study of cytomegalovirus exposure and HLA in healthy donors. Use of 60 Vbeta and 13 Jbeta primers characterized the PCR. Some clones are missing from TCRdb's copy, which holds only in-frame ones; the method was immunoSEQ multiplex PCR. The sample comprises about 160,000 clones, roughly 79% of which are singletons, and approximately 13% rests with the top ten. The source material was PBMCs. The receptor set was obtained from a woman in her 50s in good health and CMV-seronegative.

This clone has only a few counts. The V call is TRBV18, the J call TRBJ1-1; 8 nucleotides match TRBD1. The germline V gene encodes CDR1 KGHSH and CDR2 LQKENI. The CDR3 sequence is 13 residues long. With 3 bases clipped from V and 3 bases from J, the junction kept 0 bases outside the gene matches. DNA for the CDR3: TGTGCCAGCTCACCGACAGGGGACACTGAAGCTTTCTTT. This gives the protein CASSPTGDTEAFF. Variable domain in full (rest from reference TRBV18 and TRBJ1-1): NAGVMQNPRHLVRRRGQEARLRCSPMKGHSHVYWYRQLPEEGLKFMVYLQKENIIDESGMPKERFSAEFPKEGPSILRIQQVVRGDSAAYFCASSPTGDTEAFFGQGTRLTVV.

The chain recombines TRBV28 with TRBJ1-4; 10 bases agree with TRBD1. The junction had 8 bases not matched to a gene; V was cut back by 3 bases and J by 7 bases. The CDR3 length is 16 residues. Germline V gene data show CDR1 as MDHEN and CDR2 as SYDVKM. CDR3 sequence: CASSLTGGSGVEKLFF. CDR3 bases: TGTGCCAGCAGTTTGACAGGGGGCTCAGGGGTTGAAAAACTGTTTTTT.

Here the CDR3 reads CASSPRAGVNEQFF. CDR3 in DNA: TGTGCCAGCAGTCCCAGGGCAGGGGTCAATGAGCAGTTCTTC. This chain uses TRBV27 with TRBJ2-1, with TRBD1 as a possible D gene (6 bases). Germline CDR1 reads MNHEY; CDR2 reads SMNVEV (reference sequence). V was clipped by 5 bases and J by 6 bases, with 14 bases between them. This CDR3 region has 14 residues.

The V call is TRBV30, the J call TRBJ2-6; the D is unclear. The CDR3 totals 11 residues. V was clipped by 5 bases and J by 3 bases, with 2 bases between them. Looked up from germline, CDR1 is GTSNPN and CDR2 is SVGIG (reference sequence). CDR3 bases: TGTGCCTGGCTTGGGGCCAACGTCCTGACTTTC. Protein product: CAWLGANVLTF.

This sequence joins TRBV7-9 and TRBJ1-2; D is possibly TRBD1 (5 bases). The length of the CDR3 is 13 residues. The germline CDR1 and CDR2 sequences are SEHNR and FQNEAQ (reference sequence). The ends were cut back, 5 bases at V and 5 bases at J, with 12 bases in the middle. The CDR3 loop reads CASSPGLEYGYTF. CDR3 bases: TGTGCCAGCAGCCCAGGGCTGGAATATGGCTACACCTTC.

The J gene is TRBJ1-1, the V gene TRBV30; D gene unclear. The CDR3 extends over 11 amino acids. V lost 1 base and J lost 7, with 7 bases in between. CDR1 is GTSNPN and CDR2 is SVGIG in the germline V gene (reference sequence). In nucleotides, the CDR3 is TGTGCCTGGAGTGCGGTGAATGAAGCTTTCTTT. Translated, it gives CAWSAVNEAFF.

The CDR3 DNA reads as TGTGGGAGAGGAGCGGACACCGGGGAGCTGTTTTTT. Translated: CGRGADTGELFF. The gene calls are TRBV19 and TRBJ2-2; maybe TRBD2 (5 bases). CDR1 is LNHDA and CDR2 is SQIVND in the germline V gene (reference sequence). The CDR3 is made up of 12 amino acids.

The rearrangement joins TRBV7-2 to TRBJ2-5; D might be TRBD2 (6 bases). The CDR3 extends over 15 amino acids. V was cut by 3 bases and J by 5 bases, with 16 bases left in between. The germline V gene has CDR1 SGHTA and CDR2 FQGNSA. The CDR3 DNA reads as TGTGCCAGCAGCTTCCCTGGACCGGAGGGGGAGACCCAGTACTTC. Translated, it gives CASSFPGPEGETQYF. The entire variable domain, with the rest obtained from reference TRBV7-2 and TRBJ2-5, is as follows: GAGVSQSPSNKVTEKGKDVELRCDPISGHTALYWYRQSLGQGLEFLIYFQGNSAPDKSGLPSDRFSAERTGGSVSTLTIQRTQQEDSAVYLCASSFPGPEGETQYFGPGTRLLVL.